The 3 T cell receptor beta chains below were found in one sample sequenced in a study of blood T cell repertoires in COVID-19. Method: immunoSEQ multiplex PCR; TCRdb's copy keeps in-frame clones and lacks some. Of 150,000 to 200,000 clones detected, 80% to 90% appear once; the ten largest clones hold nearly 8.5%. Sequences were obtained from peripheral blood. These receptor sequences come from a man in his 60s with acute or convalescent COVID-19.

This clone was seen just once. The chain has TRBV19 and TRBJ2-1; tentatively, D is TRBD1 (5 bases). Deletions cut 7 bases from V and 10 bases from J, with 14 bases between. Germline assignment: CDR1 LNHDA and CDR2 SQIVND (reference sequence). The CDR3 is made up of 12 amino acids. As DNA, the CDR3 is TGTGCCAGTACAGTAGGGGCAGGGGAGCAGTTCTTC. Its protein is CASTVGAGEQFF.

The gene calls are TRBV9 and TRBJ2-1; TRBD2 matches 11 bases. Germline V CDR1 and CDR2: SGDLS, YYNGEE. The junction had 9 bases not matched to a gene; V was cut back by 0 bases and J by 7 bases. The CDR3 runs to 17 residues. In DNA, the CDR3 is TGTGCCAGCAGCGTAGCGACTAGCGGGGTCCTGGGGAATGAGCAGTTCTTC. It encodes CASSVATSGVLGNEQFF.

This clone was counted between two and nine times. The chain couples TRBV5-1 to TRBJ1-2; 7 bases map to TRBD1. The CDR3 is 15 residues long. With V trimmed by 5 bases and J by 6 bases, 13 bases remained unmatched. From germline, CDR1 is SGHRS and CDR2 YFSETQ. DNA for the CDR3: TGCGCCAGCAGGGCTGCCGGGACAGCCGGGGATGGCTACACCTTC. This encodes CASRAAGTAGDGYTF.